This T cell receptor (beta chain) was sequenced during a study of cytomegalovirus exposure and HLA in healthy donors. Across the study: Most genotyped donors, about four fifths of about 400, had Caucasian-associated genetic ancestry.

It was with 60 Vbeta and 13 Jbeta primers that the PCR ran. The assay was immunoSEQ multiplex PCR, and TCRdb's table has in-frame clones only and misses some. This sample carries some 110,000 clones, roughly 85% of them seen once, and the ten largest clones take more than 20%. Per germline, CDR1 MGHRA and CDR2 YSYEKL. V gave up 5 bases and J gave up 2 bases, with 15 bases separating them. This CDR3 is built from 16 residues. The sample taken for sequencing was PBMCs. The gene calls are TRBV4-1 and TRBJ2-2; a possible D gene is TRBD2 (6 bases). The receptor's source is a man aged 25 to 45 in good health and CMV-seropositive. The CDR3 loop is CASSVVGTFNTGELFF. The CDR3, as DNA: TGCGCCAGCAGCGTCGTGGGGACTTTTAACACCGGGGAGCTGTTTTTT.